Presented here are 20 T cell receptor beta chains from one specimen sequenced in a study of regulatory T cells in long-lasting Graves disease (dated by TCRdb to about 2021). Library creation used multiplex PCR. Sequenced on an Illumina HiSeq 4000. iRepertoire HTBI primers and Arm-PCR amplification of CDR3 regions were used to construct TCR beta libraries. TCRdb redid the processing of the public reads, applying fastp at Q25 and MiXCR, and retained in-frame beta chains. Under each unique CDR3 protein, matching rows form one entry showing the most common genes and DNA. The sample table contains some 450,000 distinct CDR3 sequences; only one count was recorded for about 17% of them. The ten most abundant clones make up about 10% of the sample. The time point label on this specimen signifies: newly diagnosed GD, antithyroid drugs for less than 3 months. For both TCR sequencing and RNA sequencing, RNA was extracted from PBMCs in TRIzol.

This sample also belongs to another study, concerning T cells in Graves' hyperthyroidism and ophthalmopathy.

Source: peripheral blood mononuclear cells (PBMCs), taken at new diagnosis, from a patient treated with antithyroid drugs. These receptors originate from a woman in her twenties or thirties with Graves disease. Donor details come from another sample of the same person, matched by shared clones.

The CDR3 DNA reads as TGTGCCAGCAGCCAAGCCGTTCGGGAGGTCGGCGAGCAGTACTTC. Translated: CASSQAVREVGEQYF. The gene calls are TRBV4-2 and TRBJ2-7, with 7 nucleotides matching TRBD2. Per the germline V gene, CDR1 is LGHNA and CDR2 is YNFKEQ. Trimming cost V 1 base and J 6 bases; bases outside gene matches: 9. CDR3 length equals 15 residues.

This clonotype has more than one count but fewer than ten. The chain couples TRBV3-1 to TRBJ2-4; D remains ambiguous. The V end lost 5 bases, the J end lost 4 bases, and 12 bases lay between the germline ends. CDR1 is LGHDT, CDR2 YNNKEL, per germline (reference sequence). The CDR3 has 14 residues. CDR3 in DNA: TGTGCCAGCAGCTCGTTTGGCCGGAAAAACATTCAGTACTTC. This gives the protein CASSSFGRKNIQYF.

The sample holds one count of this clonotype. The chain carries TRBV7-2 and TRBJ1-1; no reliable D call. CDR1 SGHTA and CDR2 FQGNSA come from the germline V gene. The CDR3 loop spans 16 amino acids. Trimming pared 0 bases from V and 8 bases from J, leaving 19 bases between. The CDR3 reads CASSLAMALGGTEAFF. The CDR3 bases are TGTGCCAGCAGCTTAGCAATGGCCTTAGGTGGCACCGAAGCTTTCTTT.

In this sample, this clonotype turned up many times. The chain links TRBV7-2 to TRBJ1-1; 9 bases agree with TRBD1. The CDR3 runs to 14 residues. Germline CDR1 is SGHTA and CDR2 is FQGNSA. The V segment lost 5 bases and the J segment 5 bases; nucleotides outside the gene matches: 6. The CDR3 loop reads CASSGGQGGTEAFF. CDR3 DNA: TGTGCCAGCAGCGGGGGACAGGGAGGGACTGAAGCTTTCTTT.

At least ten counts were recorded for this clonotype. The chain recombines TRBV28 with TRBJ1-2, with TRBD1 matching over 10 bases. Unmatched junction bases numbered 7, after V lost 5 bases and J lost 7 bases. The CDR3 runs to 14 residues. The germline V gene encodes CDR1 MDHEN and CDR2 SYDVKM. CDR3 nucleotide sequence: TGTGCCAGCAGTACCCGGACAGGGGGTGTTGGCTACACCTTC. Translation: CASSTRTGGVGYTF.

This clonotype was detected only a few times. This rearrangement joins TRBV5-1 to TRBJ2-2; D remains unclear. The germline V and J ends were trimmed by 7 bases and 5 bases, with 12 bases remaining between them. CDR1 and CDR2 from the germline V gene are SGHRS and YFSETQ. The CDR3 is made up of 13 amino acids. The CDR3 loop reads CASGMIGTGELFF. The CDR3 DNA follows: TGCGCCAGCGGTATGATTGGTACCGGGGAGCTGTTTTTT. Full variable domain (rest looked up from reference TRBV5-1 and TRBJ2-2): KAGVTQTPRYLIKTRGQQVTLSCSPISGHRSVSWYQQTPGQGLQFLFEYFSETQRNKGNFPGRFSGRQFSNSRSEMNVSTLELGDSALYLCASGMIGTGELFFGEGSRLTVL.

V gene TRBV11-3 combines with J gene TRBJ2-1; D is undetermined. Deletions cut 0 bases from V and 3 bases from J, with 6 bases between. Germline V gives CDR1 SGHNT, CDR2 YENEEA. The CDR3 is 14 amino acids. The CDR3 sequence is CASSLDLNYNEQFF. The DNA for the CDR3 is TGTGCCAGCAGCTTAGATCTAAACTACAATGAGCAGTTCTTC.

This chain joins TRBV27 and TRBJ2-3; D may correspond to TRBD1 or TRBD2 (6 bases each). This CDR3 has 14 amino acids. V dropped 7 bases and J dropped 0 bases, with 11 bases sitting between them. Germline V gene data show CDR1 as MNHEY and CDR2 as SMNVEV (reference sequence). CDR3 amino acids: CASIGGGSTDTQYF. CDR3 nucleotide sequence: TGTGCCAGCATCGGGGGCGGAAGCACAGATACGCAGTATTTT.

The sample holds a few counts of this clonotype. The CDR3 sequence is CASSLRVEGTTEAFF. Written as DNA, the CDR3 is TGTGCCAGCAGCTTAAGGGTGGAGGGGACCACTGAAGCTTTCTTT. V gene TRBV7-6 combines with J gene TRBJ1-1; weak D call: TRBD1 (5 bases). This CDR3 is built from 15 residues. Between the trimmed V and J ends, which lost 2 bases and 4 bases, there was a span of 14 bases. Looked up from germline, CDR1 is SGHVS and CDR2 is FNYEAQ.

The chain recombines TRBV7-6 with TRBJ2-5, with TRBD2 matching over 14 bases. This CDR3 comprises 13 residues. The V gene's germline CDR1 is SGHVS and CDR2 FNYEAQ. The junction had 2 bases not matched to a gene; V was cut back by 3 bases and J by 11 bases. The CDR3 nucleotides read TGTGCCAGCAGCTTCGGGACTAGCGGGAGTCAGTACTTC. Translation: CASSFGTSGSQYF.

This rearrangement joins TRBV11-1 to TRBJ2-2; a weak D match, TRBD2 (5 bases). With 2 bases removed from V and 6 bases from J, the gap between germline ends came to 7 bases. The CDR3 is 13 amino acids. Germline CDR1 SGHAT, CDR2 FQDESV (reference sequence). The CDR3 here is CASSLSGPGELFF. In DNA, the CDR3 is TGTGCCAGCAGCTTAAGCGGCCCCGGGGAGCTGTTTTTT.

This clonotype appeared a few times. The rearrangement uses TRBV6-2 or TRBV6-3 and TRBJ2-1; D ambiguous. Per the germline V gene, CDR1 is MNHEY and CDR2 is SVGEGT. V lost 5 bases to trimming and J lost 0 bases, with 17 bases between them. This CDR3 is 17 amino acids long. Here the CDR3 DNA reads TGTGCCAGCAGTGAACTGGCGGCCACGAGCTCCTACAATGAGCAGTTCTTC. It is translated as CASSELAATSSYNEQFF.

At least ten counts were recorded for this clonotype. This CDR3 reads CASTTGLGPPQHF. CDR3 DNA: TGTGCCAGCACTACGGGACTCGGGCCGCCCCAGCATTTT. This chain links TRBV2 with TRBJ1-5; a weak D match, TRBD1 (5 bases). The CDR3 runs 13 residues. V lost 7 bases and J 9 bases, leaving 16 bases between the germline ends. The germline V gene has CDR1 SNHLY and CDR2 FYNNEI.

This clonotype was seen ten or more times. V gene TRBV29-1 combines with J gene TRBJ2-7, with D perhaps being TRBD1 or TRBD2 (5 bases each). Germline V lookup: CDR1 SQVTM, CDR2 ANQGSEA. Between the trimmed V and J ends, which lost 4 bases and 6 bases, there was a span of 13 bases. The CDR3 is made up of 12 amino acids. The CDR3 here is CSVGGSNVEQYF. CDR3 sequence (DNA): TGCAGCGTTGGGGGGTCAAACGTCGAGCAGTACTTC.

This clonotype was found a few times. The genes are TRBV25-1 and TRBJ1-5; the D gene is possibly TRBD1 (6 bases). V was shortened by 8 bases and J by 3 bases, with 11 bases between the two germline ends. The CDR3 totals 13 residues. CDR1 and CDR2 (germline): MGHDK, SYGVNS. The CDR3 reads CASAQGNNQPQHF. The CDR3 DNA sequence: TGTGCCAGCGCCCAGGGGAACAATCAGCCCCAGCATTTT.

On this clonotype itself: One base away lies a much larger clone, so this may be a sequencing read error. The chain joins TRBV27 to TRBJ1-1; no clear D gene. Germline V gene data show CDR1 as MNHEY and CDR2 as SMNVEV (reference sequence). The CDR3 totals 15 residues. In nucleotides, the CDR3 is TGTGACAGCAGTCCCCGGACGGCCGTATTGGGTGAAGCTTTCTTT. This translates into CDSSPRTAVLGEAFF.

This clonotype was counted ten times or more. The chain combines TRBV2 with TRBJ1-6; D unclear. CDR1 and CDR2 from the germline V gene are SNHLY and FYNNEI. This CDR3 comprises 14 residues. Trimming took off 4 bases at V and 3 bases at J, with 7 bases between the two ends. For the CDR3, the DNA is TGTGCCAGCAGTGTCGAGGGCTATAATTCACCCCTCCACTTT. Its protein is CASSVEGYNSPLHF. Based on the CDR3 plus reference TRBV2 and TRBJ1-6, the full variable domain is EPEVTQTPSHQVTQMGQEVILRCVPISNHLYFYWYRQILGQKVEFLVSFYNNEISEKSEIFDDQFSVERPDGSNFTLKIRSTKLEDSAMYFCASSVEGYNSPLHFGNGTRLTVT.

This clonotype was recorded many times. The chain links TRBV28 to TRBJ2-7; weak D call: TRBD2 (6 bases). The germline V gene encodes CDR1 MDHEN and CDR2 SYDVKM. The CDR3 is made up of 13 amino acids. The V end lost 8 bases, the J end lost 1 base, and 12 bases lay between the germline ends. The CDR3: CASGLATSYEQYF. The CDR3 DNA is TGTGCCAGCGGGCTAGCGACTTCCTACGAGCAGTACTTC.

The table lists this clonotype with many counts. This chain links TRBV12-5 with TRBJ2-1; 12 bases match TRBD2. Germline lookup yields CDR1 LGHNT and CDR2 FRNRAP. The CDR3 length is 16 residues. J gave up 7 bases and V 0 bases, and 4 bases lay outside the gene matches. CDR3 bases: TGTGCTAGTGGTTTGGTACTAGCGGGAGGCATAAATGAGCAGTTCTTC. This codes for CASGLVLAGGINEQFF.

This clonotype was found many times. The J gene is TRBJ2-5, the V gene TRBV9, with 8 bases that match TRBD1. The V segment lost 2 bases and the J segment 5 bases; nucleotides outside the gene matches: 5. The CDR3 contains 14 residues. CDR1 and CDR2 from the germline V gene are SGDLS and YYNGEE. As DNA, the CDR3 is TGTGCCAGCAGCGTGGGGACAGGTCCTGAGACCCAGTACTTC. This codes for CASSVGTGPETQYF.